This T cell receptor beta chain stems from a study of blood T cell repertoires in COVID-19. Whole-study context: Italy, Spain and the United States were the sources of the convalescent and acute COVID-19 samples. Sources were T cells, B-cell-depleted T cells, or PBMCs; the material itself was cDNA or gDNA.

Original processing notes: Amplification from reference gene primers served as the basis for estimated nucleated cell counts. Here immunoSEQ multiplex PCR was the method, and the copy in TCRdb shows in-frame clones only, minus some. The DNA gave D and trimming, while V, J and clone size come from that table. The sample lists fewer than 50,000 clones; about 86% were seen once. The length of the CDR3 is 15 residues. Germline V gene sequence: CDR1 SGHRS, CDR2 YFSETQ. Trimming pared 5 bases from V and 4 bases from J, leaving 17 bases between. The genes are TRBV5-1 and TRBJ2-3; tentatively, D is TRBD2 (5 bases). This TCR was sampled from a woman aged 80 or over with active or convalescent COVID-19. Material: peripheral blood. The CDR3 loop reads CASRSPERRSDTQYF. CDR3 coding DNA: TGCGCCAGCAGGAGCCCCGAACGGAGGTCAGATACGCAGTATTTT.